This is a list of T cell receptor beta chains from one sample in a study of blood T cell repertoires in COVID-19. Sequencing was performed with immunoSEQ multiplex PCR; in TCRdb, only in-frame clones are kept and a portion is missing. The sample consists of 65,000 to 90,000 clones, roughly four fifths of them appearing once. Sequencing was carried out using peripheral blood. The receptors come from a man aged 70-80 years with COVID-19, enrolled during active disease. Each CDR3 is given with its conserved first and last residue. The D gene is left open where the match is weak. The listing skips clone size in some rows; elsewhere it reads once, few, many or a size class.

cdr3_aa cdr3_nt d_call clone_size cdr3_length j_call v_call
CASSLASGGLGEQFF TGTGCCAGCAGTTTGGCTAGCGGGGGCCTTGGAGAGCAGTTCTTC TRBD2 - 15 TRBJ2-1 TRBV28
CASSSGTANGELFF TGTGCCAGCAGTTCCGGGACAGCGAACGGGGAGCTGTTTTTT TRBD1 many 14 TRBJ2-2 TRBV6-5
CASSKRVIQETQYF TGTGCCAGCAGTAAGAGGGTGATCCAAGAGACCCAGTACTTC - - 14 TRBJ2-5 TRBV5-8
CSARQGAGEKLFF TGCAGCGCCCGACAGGGGGCTGGCGAAAAACTGTTTTTT TRBD1 - 13 TRBJ1-4 TRBV29-1
CASSLPSGGNEKLFF TGTGCCAGCAGCCTCCCCTCAGGGGGAAATGAAAAACTGTTTTTT TRBD1 - 15 TRBJ1-4 TRBV28
CASSLPSGSNTGELFF TGTGCCAGCAGCTTGCCTAGCGGGTCAAACACCGGGGAGCTGTTTTTT TRBD2 - 16 TRBJ2-2 TRBV11-2
CATSLDSLNTEAFF TGTGCCACCAGCCTCGACAGTTTGAACACTGAAGCTTTCTTT - - 14 TRBJ1-1 TRBV15
CASSTENYGYTF TGCGCCAGCAGCACAGAAAACTATGGCTACACCTTC - - 12 TRBJ1-2 TRBV5-1
CASSLEVQGWYGYTF TGCGCCAGCAGCTTGGAGGTGCAGGGGTGGTATGGCTACACCTTC - - 15 TRBJ1-2 TRBV5-1
CATSRMQGSGVIYEQYF TGTGCCACCAGCAGAATGCAGGGTAGCGGGGTAATCTACGAGCAGTACTTC TRBD2 - 17 TRBJ2-7 TRBV15
CASSPGTLNTGELFF TGTGCCAGCAGCCCCGGGACACTGAACACCGGGGAGCTGTTTTTT - - 15 TRBJ2-2 TRBV9
CASSPRQGSIQPQHF TGTGCCAGCAGTCCAAGACAGGGATCGATTCAGCCCCAGCATTTT TRBD1 few 15 TRBJ1-5 TRBV28
CASLPRAGADGYTF TGCGCCAGCCTACCGCGGGCAGGGGCGGATGGCTACACCTTC - few 14 TRBJ1-2 TRBV5-1
CASSFGGGGYTF TGTGCCAGCAGCTTCGGGGGAGGTGGCTACACCTTC - - 12 TRBJ1-2 TRBV7-2
CASSSGLAGVSGTDTQYF TGTGCCAGCTCGTCTGGACTAGCGGGAGTGTCTGGCACAGATACGCAGTATTTT TRBD2 - 18 TRBJ2-3 TRBV18
CASSPVGQQPQHF TGTGCCAGCAGTCCCGTGGGGCAACAGCCCCAGCATTTT - - 13 TRBJ1-5 TRBV27
CASSPGTENNEQFF TGCGCCAGCAGCCCCGGGACAGAGAACAATGAGCAGTTCTTC TRBD1 - 14 TRBJ2-1 TRBV4-1
CASSQAQGYHNSPLHF TGCGCCAGCAGCCAAGCACAGGGCTACCATAATTCACCCCTCCACTTT - - 16 TRBJ1-6 TRBV4-3
CASSPGLAGGVQETQYF TGTGCCAGCAGTCCGGGACTAGCGGGAGGAGTTCAAGAGACCCAGTACTTC TRBD2 - 17 TRBJ2-5 TRBV6-6
CASTPLGQPQHF TGTGCCAGCACTCCCTTGGGCCAGCCCCAGCATTTT - - 12 TRBJ1-5 TRBV27
CASSDSRQGNQPQHF TGTGCCAGCAGCGACAGCCGACAGGGGAATCAGCCCCAGCATTTT TRBD1 - 15 TRBJ1-5 TRBV7-2
CASSLTSGRAYEQYF TGCGCCAGCAGCTTGACTAGCGGGAGAGCCTACGAGCAGTACTTC TRBD2 once 15 TRBJ2-7 TRBV5-1
CASSLGLAGLTYEQYF TGTGCCAGCAGCCTCGGACTAGCGGGCCTCACCTACGAGCAGTACTTC - - 16 TRBJ2-7 TRBV21-1
CASSRTGSGNTEAFF TGTGCCAGTAGTAGAACAGGGTCCGGGAACACTGAAGCTTTCTTT - - 15 TRBJ1-1 TRBV19
CASSQLRLGNIRSNQPQHF TGTGCCAGTAGCCAATTGAGGCTCGGGAATATTCGGAGCAATCAGCCCCAGCATTTT - - 19 TRBJ1-5 TRBV19
CASSANTGGLDGYTF TGTGCCAGCAGCGCGAATACAGGGGGCTTGGATGGCTACACCTTC TRBD1 - 15 TRBJ1-2 TRBV9